This T cell receptor beta chain was found in a study of blood T cell repertoires in COVID-19. This CDR3 region has 11 residues. In germline, CDR1 is SGHRS, CDR2 YFSETQ. V was cut by 3 bases and J by 2 bases, with 3 bases left in between. With regard to this clone: This same CDR3 is encoded by further DNA sequences in the sample.

Clones were sequenced by immunoSEQ multiplex PCR, and TCRdb holds only the in-frame ones, with some missing. The sample consists of 150,000 to 200,000 clones, 65% to 90% of them appearing once. Sequencing used peripheral blood. The J gene is TRBJ2-7, the V gene TRBV5-1; no firm D call. The receptor was isolated from a man aged 60 to 69 with acute or convalescent COVID-19. CDR3 DNA sequence: TGCGCCAGCAGCTCCACCTACGAGCAGTACTTC. Residues: CASSSTYEQYF.